This section outlines one T cell receptor beta chain sequence together with its context. The data belong to a study of T cell responses to AZD1222 COVID-19 vaccine. Sequencing was performed with immunoSEQ multiplex PCR; in TCRdb, only in-frame clones are kept and a portion is missing. The sample consists of about 140,000 clones, 92% of them appearing once. This receptor was obtained from an adult in good health. Specimen: peripheral blood, collected on day 0 of AZD1222 vaccination.

The CDR3: CASSPQGGSRTEAFF. The CDR3 DNA reads TGTGCCAGCAGCCCCCAGGGGGGATCGAGAACTGAAGCTTTCTTT. The genes are TRBV7-3 and TRBJ1-1; 7 bases are a match to TRBD1. The CDR3 has 15 amino acids. Per germline, CDR1 SGHTA and CDR2 FQGTGA. V shed 5 bases, J shed 5 bases, and the junction held 11 bases outside the gene matches.